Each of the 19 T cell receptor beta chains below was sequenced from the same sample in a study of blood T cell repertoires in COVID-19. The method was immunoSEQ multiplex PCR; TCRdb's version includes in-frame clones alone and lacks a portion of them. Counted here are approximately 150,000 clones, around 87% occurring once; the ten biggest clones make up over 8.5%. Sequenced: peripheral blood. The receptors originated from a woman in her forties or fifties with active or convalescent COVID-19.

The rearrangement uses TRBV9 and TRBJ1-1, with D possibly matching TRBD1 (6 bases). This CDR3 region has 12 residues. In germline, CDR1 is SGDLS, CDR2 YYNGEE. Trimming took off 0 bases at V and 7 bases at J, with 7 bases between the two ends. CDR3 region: CASSVEGDEAFF. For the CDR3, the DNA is TGTGCCAGCAGCGTAGAGGGGGATGAAGCTTTCTTT.

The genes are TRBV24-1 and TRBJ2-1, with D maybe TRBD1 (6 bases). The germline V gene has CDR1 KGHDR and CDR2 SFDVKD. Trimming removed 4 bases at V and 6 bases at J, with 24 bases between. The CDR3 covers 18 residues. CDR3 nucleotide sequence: TGTGCCACCAGTGACAATACAGAAGAACAGGGCGCCATCAATGAGCAGTTCTTC. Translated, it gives CATSDNTEEQGAINEQFF.

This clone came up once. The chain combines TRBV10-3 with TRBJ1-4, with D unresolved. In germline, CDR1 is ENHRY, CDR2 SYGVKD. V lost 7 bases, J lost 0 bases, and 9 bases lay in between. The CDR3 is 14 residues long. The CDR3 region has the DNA TGTGCCATCAAGGCGGCAGCAACTAATGAAAAACTGTTTTTT. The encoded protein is CAIKAAATNEKLFF.

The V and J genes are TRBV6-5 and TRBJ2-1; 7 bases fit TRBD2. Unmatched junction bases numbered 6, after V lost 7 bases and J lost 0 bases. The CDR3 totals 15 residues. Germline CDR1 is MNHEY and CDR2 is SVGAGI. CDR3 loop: CASILAENSYNEQFF. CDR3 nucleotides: TGTGCCAGCATCCTAGCGGAAAACTCCTACAATGAGCAGTTCTTC.

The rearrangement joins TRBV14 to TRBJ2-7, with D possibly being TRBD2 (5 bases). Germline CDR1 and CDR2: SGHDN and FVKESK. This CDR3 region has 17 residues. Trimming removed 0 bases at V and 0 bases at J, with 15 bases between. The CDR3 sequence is CASSQDLSPGYSYEQYF. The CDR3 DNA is TGTGCCAGCAGCCAAGATCTTAGCCCGGGGTACTCCTACGAGCAGTACTTC.

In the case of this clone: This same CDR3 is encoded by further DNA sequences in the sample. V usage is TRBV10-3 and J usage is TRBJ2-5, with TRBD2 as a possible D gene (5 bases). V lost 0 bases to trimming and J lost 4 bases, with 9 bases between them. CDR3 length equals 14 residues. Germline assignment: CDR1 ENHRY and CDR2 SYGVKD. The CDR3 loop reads CAISESQAGETQYF. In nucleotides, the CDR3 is TGTGCCATCAGTGAGTCCCAGGCGGGAGAGACCCAGTACTTC.

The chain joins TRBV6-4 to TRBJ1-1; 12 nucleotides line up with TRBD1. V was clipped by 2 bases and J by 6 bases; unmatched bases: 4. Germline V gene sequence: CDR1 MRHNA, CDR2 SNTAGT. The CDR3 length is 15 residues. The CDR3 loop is CASSDGTGGRAEAFF. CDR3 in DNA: TGTGCCAGCAGTGACGGGACAGGGGGCCGGGCTGAAGCTTTCTTT.

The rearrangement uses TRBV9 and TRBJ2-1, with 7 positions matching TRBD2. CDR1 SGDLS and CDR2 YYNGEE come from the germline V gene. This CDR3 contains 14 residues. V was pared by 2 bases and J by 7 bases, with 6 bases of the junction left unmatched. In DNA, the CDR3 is TGTGCCAGCAGCGTTCGGCACGGGAGGAATGAGCAGTTCTTC. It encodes CASSVRHGRNEQFF.

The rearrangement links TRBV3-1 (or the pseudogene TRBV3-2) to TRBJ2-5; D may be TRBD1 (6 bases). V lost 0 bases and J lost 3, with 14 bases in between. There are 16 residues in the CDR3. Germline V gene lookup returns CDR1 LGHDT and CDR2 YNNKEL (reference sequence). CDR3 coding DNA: TGTGCCAGCAGCCAAGAAGGGCGAAGGACAGAAGAGACCCAGTACTTC. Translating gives CASSQEGRRTEETQYF.

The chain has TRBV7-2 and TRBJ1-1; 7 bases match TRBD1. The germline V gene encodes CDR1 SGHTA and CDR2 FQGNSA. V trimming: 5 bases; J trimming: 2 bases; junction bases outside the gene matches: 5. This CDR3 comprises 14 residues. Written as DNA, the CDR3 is TGTGCCAGCAGCCCAGACAGGGTCAACACTGAAGCTTTCTTT. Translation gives CASSPDRVNTEAFF.

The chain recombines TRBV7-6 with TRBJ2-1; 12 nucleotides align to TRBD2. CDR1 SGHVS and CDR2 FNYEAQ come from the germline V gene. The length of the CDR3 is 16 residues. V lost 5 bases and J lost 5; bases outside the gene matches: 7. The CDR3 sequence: CASSLTSGSINNEQFF. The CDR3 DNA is TGTGCCAGCAGCCTGACTAGCGGGAGTATTAACAATGAGCAGTTCTTC.

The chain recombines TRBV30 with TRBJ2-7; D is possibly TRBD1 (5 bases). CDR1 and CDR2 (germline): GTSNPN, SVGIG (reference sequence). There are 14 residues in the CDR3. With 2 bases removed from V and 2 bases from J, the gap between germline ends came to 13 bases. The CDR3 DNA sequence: TGTGCCTGGAGTAGGGATGGACAAACCTACGAGCAGTACTTC. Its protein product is CAWSRDGQTYEQYF.

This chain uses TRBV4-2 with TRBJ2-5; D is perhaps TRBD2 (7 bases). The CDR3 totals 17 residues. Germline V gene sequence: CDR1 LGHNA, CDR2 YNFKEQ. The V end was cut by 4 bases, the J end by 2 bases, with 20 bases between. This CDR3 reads CASSPLGEGEGQETQYF. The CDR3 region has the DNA TGTGCCAGCAGCCCGCTGGGGGAGGGGGAGGGGCAAGAGACCCAGTACTTC.

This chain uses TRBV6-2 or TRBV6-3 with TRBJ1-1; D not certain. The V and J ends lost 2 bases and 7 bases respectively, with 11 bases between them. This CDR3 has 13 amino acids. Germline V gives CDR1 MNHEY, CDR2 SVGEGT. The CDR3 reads CASSYQGLGEAFF. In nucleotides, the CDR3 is TGTGCCAGCAGTTACCAAGGACTGGGTGAAGCTTTCTTT.

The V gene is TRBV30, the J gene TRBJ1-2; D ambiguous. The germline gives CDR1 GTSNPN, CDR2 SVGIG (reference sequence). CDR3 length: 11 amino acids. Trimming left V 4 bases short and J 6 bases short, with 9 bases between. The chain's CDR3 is CAWNLGDGYTF. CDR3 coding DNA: TGTGCCTGGAACCTGGGAGATGGCTACACCTTC. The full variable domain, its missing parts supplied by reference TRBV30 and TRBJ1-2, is SQTIHQWPATLVQPVGSPLSLECTVEGTSNPNLYWYRQAAGRGLQLLFYSVGIGQISSEVPQNLSASRPQDRQFILSSKKLLLSDSGFYLCAWNLGDGYTFGSGTRLTVV.

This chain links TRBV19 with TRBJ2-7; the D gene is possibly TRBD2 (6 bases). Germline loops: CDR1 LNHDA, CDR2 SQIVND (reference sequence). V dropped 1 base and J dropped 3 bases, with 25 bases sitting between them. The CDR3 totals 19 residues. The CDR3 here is CASSIVGDSKAGTYYEQYF. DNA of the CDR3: TGTGCCAGTAGTATAGTGGGTGACAGCAAGGCCGGGACTTACTACGAGCAGTACTTC.

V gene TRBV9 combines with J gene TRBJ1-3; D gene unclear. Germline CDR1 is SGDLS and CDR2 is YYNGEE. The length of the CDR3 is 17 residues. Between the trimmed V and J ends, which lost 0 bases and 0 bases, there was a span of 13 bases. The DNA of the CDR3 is TGTGCCAGCAGCGTAGCGTCCGAGGCCCGCTCTGGAAACACCATATATTTT. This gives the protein CASSVASEARSGNTIYF.

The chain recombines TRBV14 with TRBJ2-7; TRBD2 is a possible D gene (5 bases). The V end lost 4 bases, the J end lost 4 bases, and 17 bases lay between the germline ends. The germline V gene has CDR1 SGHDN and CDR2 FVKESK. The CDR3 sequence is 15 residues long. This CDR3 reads CASSPRGQPFYEQYF. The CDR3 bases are TGTGCCAGCAGCCCCCGGGGTCAGCCCTTTTACGAGCAGTACTTC.

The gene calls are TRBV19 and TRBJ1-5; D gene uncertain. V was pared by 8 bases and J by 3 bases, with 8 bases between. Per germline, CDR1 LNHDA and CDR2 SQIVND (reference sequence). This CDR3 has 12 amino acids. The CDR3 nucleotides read TGTGCCAGTTCAGGTCTCAATCAGCCCCAGCATTTT. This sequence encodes CASSGLNQPQHF.